Listed below are T cell receptor beta chains from one sample, sequenced in a study of CD8 T cells in ankylosing spondylitis. TCRdb reprocessed the 5' RACE reads via MiXCR and lists one record per CDR3 protein. The sample has around 150,000 distinct CDR3 sequences, more than 5.5% seen once. The specimen sequenced was blood, either unsorted or a sorted T cell fraction (not recorded which). Receptors originate from a female donor with ankylosing spondylitis or in good health (not recorded which). Each CDR3 is given with its conserved first and last residue. The order of the fields is V gene, D gene, J gene, clone size, CDR3 DNA, CDR3 protein. The D gene is left open where the match is weak. Size is stated for part of the rows, as once, few or many counts, or as a class when the clone is expanded.

TRBV5-1	-	TRBJ2-2	many	TGCGCCAGCAGTCAAGGGACCGACACGAACACCGGGGAGCTGTTTTTT	CASSQGTDTNTGELFF
TRBV5-5	-	TRBJ1-1	many	TGTGCCAGCAGCTTTGGCCAGCTAACTGAAGCTTTCTTT	CASSFGQLTEAFF
TRBV9	TRBD1	TRBJ2-7	many	TGTGCCAGCAGCGAGGGCGGACAGGGCCTCTACGAGCAGTACTTC	CASSEGGQGLYEQYF
TRBV30	TRBD1	TRBJ1-2	few	TGTGCCTGGAGTAAGGGACAGGGATTCTTATATGGCTACACCTTC	CAWSKGQGFLYGYTF
TRBV7-2	-	TRBJ2-1	many	TGTGCCAGCAGCCAGACAGTTCAGGTGCAGTTCTTC	CASSQTVQVQFF
TRBV15	TRBD1	TRBJ1-4	many	TGTGCCACCAGCAGAGCCCAGGACAGGGGGCATGTAACTAATGAAAAACTGTTTTTT	CATSRAQDRGHVTNEKLFF
TRBV7-2	-	TRBJ1-4	-	TGTGCCAGCAACCCGACAGGTTCCGAAAAACTGTTTTTT	CASNPTGSEKLFF
TRBV28	-	TRBJ2-7	many	TGTGCCAGCAGGCCTGGCGTACTGACCTACGAGCAGTACTTC	CASRPGVLTYEQYF
TRBV2	TRBD1	TRBJ1-5	many	TGTGCCAGCAGGGGGGGCGGGACAGGGATCGGACAGCCCCAGCATTTT	CASRGGGTGIGQPQHF
TRBV12-3/TRBV12-4	TRBD2	TRBJ2-2	many	TGTGCCAGCAGTTATCTAGCGGGGGGGCCTCTAACCGGGGAGCTGTTTTTT	CASSYLAGGPLTGELFF
TRBV28	-	TRBJ2-3	many	TGTGCCAGCAGTTTTCCGGGTAATCGGGATACGCAGTATTTT	CASSFPGNRDTQYF
TRBV7-2	-	TRBJ2-6	-	TGTGCCAGCAGCTTAGAAATCTCTGGGGCCAACGTCCTGACTTTC	CASSLEISGANVLTF
TRBV29-1	-	TRBJ2-7	many	TGCAGCGTTGAGGCCAATTCCTACGAGCAGTACTTC	CSVEANSYEQYF
TRBV20-1	-	TRBJ1-6	many	TGCAGTGCTAGAGGGGCCTCGAATTCACCCCTCCACTTT	CSARGASNSPLHF
TRBV7-3	TRBD1	TRBJ2-2	many	TGTGCCAGCAGCTTAACCGGACAGGGGGCGACCACCGGGGAGCTGTTTTTT	CASSLTGQGATTGELFF
TRBV5-1	-	TRBJ1-6	many	TGCGCCAGCAGCTTTGATATCCCGACCGGAGGATCACCCCTCCACTTT	CASSFDIPTGGSPLHF
TRBV7-9	-	TRBJ2-7	few	TGTGCCAGCAGCTCTACCCTACCGGACCACGAGCAGTACTTC	CASSSTLPDHEQYF
TRBV9	-	TRBJ2-2	many	TGTGCCAGCAGCATGGAGACAGTCACCGGGGAGCTGTTTTTT	CASSMETVTGELFF
TRBV18	-	TRBJ1-1	few	TGTGCCAGCTCACCACCAGGGCTGCTTATCGACACTGAAGCTTTCTTT	CASSPPGLLIDTEAFF
TRBV27	-	TRBJ1-1	many	TGTGCCAGCAGTACCTACGGGGAGAACACTGAAGCTTTCTTT	CASSTYGENTEAFF
TRBV6-1	-	TRBJ2-3	many	TGTGCCAGCAGTCCGCAGGGAGCTGGCACAGATACGCAGTATTTT	CASSPQGAGTDTQYF
TRBV3-1	TRBD2	TRBJ2-2	many	TGTGCCAGCAGCCGACTAGCGTCGAACACCGGGGAGCTGTTTTTT	CASSRLASNTGELFF
TRBV9	-	TRBJ1-1	many	TGTGCCAGCAGCGTAGTAACAGAGAACACTGAAGCTTTCTTT	CASSVVTENTEAFF
TRBV6-6	TRBD2	TRBJ2-5	many	TGTGCCAGCACTTCCACTAGCGGCATTCTCCAAGAGACCCAGTACTTC	CASTSTSGILQETQYF
TRBV7-8	-	TRBJ1-2	many	TGTGCCAGCAGCTTTGGGGGCGCCTATGGCTACACCTTC	CASSFGGAYGYTF
TRBV27	-	TRBJ2-3	many	TGTGCCACTCTGGCAACCGGGGGGCCAACAGATACGCAGTATTTT	CATLATGGPTDTQYF
TRBV5-1	-	TRBJ2-3	many	TGCGCCAGCAGCTTAAACGGGGGGCCTTCGGATACGCAGTATTTT	CASSLNGGPSDTQYF
TRBV5-1	-	TRBJ2-3	many	TGCGCCAGCAGTCCGGGGGCTGCAACAGATACGCAGTATTTT	CASSPGAATDTQYF
TRBV7-8	TRBD1	TRBJ1-1	many	TGTGCCAGCAGCTTAAGGCGGGACAGGGGAGCTGAAGCTTTCTTT	CASSLRRDRGAEAFF
TRBV25-1	-	TRBJ2-7	-	TGTGCCAGCAGTGAATTTAACGGTGAACAGTACTTC	CASSEFNGEQYF
TRBV12-3/TRBV12-4	TRBD1	TRBJ1-6	-	TGTGCCAGCACCGCCTCAGGGGGAGGTTCACCCCTCCACTTT	CASTASGGGSPLHF
TRBV12-3/TRBV12-4	-	TRBJ1-6	many	TGTGCCAGCAGCCCTCCGGGCAGGGGTTCACCCCTCCACTTT	CASSPPGRGSPLHF
TRBV5-1	-	TRBJ2-6	many	TGCGCCAGCAGCAAAGACAGTGGGGCCAACGTCCTGACTTTC	CASSKDSGANVLTF
TRBV20-1	TRBD1	TRBJ2-2	many	TGCAGTGCTGGAACAGGGGGCATGAATACCGGGGAGCTGTTTTTT	CSAGTGGMNTGELFF
TRBV7-8	-	TRBJ2-4	many	TGTGCCAGCAGCACCCGACGGGAAACCAAAAACATTCAGTACTTC	CASSTRRETKNIQYF
TRBV20-1	TRBD2	TRBJ2-7	many	TGCAGTGCTGCCCCCGGGACTAGGGTCTACGAGCAGTACTTC	CSAAPGTRVYEQYF
TRBV6-5	TRBD2	TRBJ2-3	many	TGTGCCAGCAGTTACACACGGGGGGGCGTGGGGCCAGATACGCAGTATTTT	CASSYTRGGVGPDTQYF
TRBV20-1	-	TRBJ1-6	few	TGCAGTGCTAGATCCTCAGGGTACCGCGCTTCACCCCTCCACTTT	CSARSSGYRASPLHF
TRBV6-5	-	TRBJ2-3	many	TGTGCCAGCACCCAGCAGGATACGCAGTATTTT	CASTQQDTQYF
TRBV19	-	TRBJ1-1	many	TGTGCCAGTAGTATAGATCGGGCGGAAGCTTTCTTT	CASSIDRAEAFF
TRBV3-1	TRBD1	TRBJ2-3	many	TGTGCCAGCGGGGACAGGGGCACAGATACGCAGTATTTT	CASGDRGTDTQYF
TRBV29-1	TRBD1	TRBJ2-5	few	TGCACTGGGACAGCGCGGGAGACCCAGTACTTC	CTGTARETQYF
TRBV5-1	TRBD1	TRBJ1-4	many	TGCGCCAGCAGCAAGGGACAGCGCTCGACCTATCCGGATAATGAAAAACTGTTTTTT	CASSKGQRSTYPDNEKLFF
TRBV7-9	-	TRBJ2-7	-	TGTGCCAGCAGCCCACGGTTGGGCAGGGGCTACGAGCAGTACTTC	CASSPRLGRGYEQYF
TRBV18	-	TRBJ1-2	-	TGTGCCAGCTCACCCGACACTCGGAGTGGCTACACCTTC	CASSPDTRSGYTF
TRBV11-2	TRBD1	TRBJ1-2	-	TGTGCCAGCAGCTTAGTTTTAGGGACAGGGGCCCCCCGGGGCTATGGCTACACCTTC	CASSLVLGTGAPRGYGYTF
TRBV30	-	TRBJ1-2	many	TGTGCCTGGAGTACGTCCGGGACGGATGCTCCATTGGGAGGCTACACCTTC	CAWSTSGTDAPLGGYTF
TRBV27	-	TRBJ1-5	many	TGTGCCAGCGGGGCTCAGCCCCAGCATTTT	CASGAQPQHF
TRBV4-3	-	TRBJ1-1	many	TGCGCCAGCAGCCAAGCGCCCCTCGGACCCCGAGGTGGCACTGAAGCTTTCTTT	CASSQAPLGPRGGTEAFF
TRBV12-3/TRBV12-4	TRBD1	TRBJ1-5	-	TGTGCCAGCAGGCCGGACAGGGACCAGCCCCAGCATTTT	CASRPDRDQPQHF
TRBV5-1	-	TRBJ1-1	many	TGCGCCAGCACCTTCGGACCCTCCAACACTGAAGCTTTCTTT	CASTFGPSNTEAFF
TRBV5-6	-	TRBJ2-2	many	TGTGCCAGCAAATTTAGCGGATTCACCGGGGAGCTGTTTTTT	CASKFSGFTGELFF